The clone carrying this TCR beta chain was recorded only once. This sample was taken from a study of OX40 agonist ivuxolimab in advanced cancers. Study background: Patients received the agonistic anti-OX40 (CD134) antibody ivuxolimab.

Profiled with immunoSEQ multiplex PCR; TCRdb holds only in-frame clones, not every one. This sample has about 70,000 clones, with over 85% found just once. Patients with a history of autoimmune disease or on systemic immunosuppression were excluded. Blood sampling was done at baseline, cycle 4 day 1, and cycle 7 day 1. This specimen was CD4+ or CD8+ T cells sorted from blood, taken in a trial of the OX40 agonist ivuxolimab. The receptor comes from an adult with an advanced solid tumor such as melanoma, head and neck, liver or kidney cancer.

CDR3 in DNA: TGTGCCAGCAGCAGACCAGGGAGGGGTAACACTGAAGCTTTCTTT. Translation: CASSRPGRGNTEAFF. The rearrangement joins TRBV11-2 to TRBJ1-1; tentative D call: TRBD1 (5 bases). The germline CDR1 and CDR2 sequences are SGHAT and FQNNGV. The V end lost 5 bases, the J end lost 2 bases, and 15 bases lay between the germline ends. The CDR3 is 15 amino acids.